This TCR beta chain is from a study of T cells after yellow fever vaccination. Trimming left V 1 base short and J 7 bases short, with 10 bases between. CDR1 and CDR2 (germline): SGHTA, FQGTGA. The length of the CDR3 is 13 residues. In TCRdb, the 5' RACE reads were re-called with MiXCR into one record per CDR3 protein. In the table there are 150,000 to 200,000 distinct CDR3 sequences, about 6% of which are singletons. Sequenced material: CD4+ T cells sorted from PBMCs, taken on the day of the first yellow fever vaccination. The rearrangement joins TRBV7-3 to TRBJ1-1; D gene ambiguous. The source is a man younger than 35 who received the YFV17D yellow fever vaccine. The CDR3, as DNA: TGTGCCAGCAGCTTAATTCTTGGAAGTGAAGCTTTCTTT. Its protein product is CASSLILGSEAFF.